This TCR beta chain is drawn from a study of vaccination and CD4 T cells after COVID-19. This clonotype was seen more than once but under ten times. The antigen is not known. Per the germline V gene, CDR1 is MNHEY and CDR2 is SVGEGT. Trimming left V 2 bases short and J 2 bases short, with 7 bases between. The CDR3 is made up of 14 amino acids. Regarding treatment: approximately nine-day PBMC culture with coronavirus spike peptide pools or control peptides (ViraFEST assay). ViraFEST relied on peptide pools to expand antigen-specific T cells; the TCRs were sequenced afterward. Sequenced with the Oncomine TCR Beta short-read assay was DNA taken from cultured CD4+ T cells. Each CDR3 protein gets one entry after TCRdb re-called the PCR reads with MiXCR. The data contain about 16,000 distinct CDR3 sequences, 50% of them seen just once; the ten biggest clones take up about 25%.

The receptor's source is a human donor with COVID-19. V is TRBV6-2 or TRBV6-3 and J is TRBJ1-5, with D unresolved. The sample was cultured CD4+ T cells from blood, taken after SARS-CoV-2 vaccination. The CDR3, as DNA: TGTGCCAGCAGTTACCGGCAGGGCAATCAGCCCCAGCATTTT. Its protein product is CASSYRQGNQPQHF.